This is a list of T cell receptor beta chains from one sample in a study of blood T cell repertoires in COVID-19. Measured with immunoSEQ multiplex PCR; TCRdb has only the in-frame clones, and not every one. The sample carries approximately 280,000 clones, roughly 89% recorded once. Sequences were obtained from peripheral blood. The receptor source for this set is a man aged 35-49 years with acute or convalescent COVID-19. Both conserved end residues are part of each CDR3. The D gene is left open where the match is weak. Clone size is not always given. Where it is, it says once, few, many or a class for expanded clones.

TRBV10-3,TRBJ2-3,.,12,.,TGTGCCATCAGTGAGACGAGGGATACGCAGTATTTT,CAISETRDTQYF
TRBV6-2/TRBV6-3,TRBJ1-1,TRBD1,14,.,TGTGCCAGCAGTTACCTCAGGGGGCGGACTGAAGCTTTCTTT,CASSYLRGRTEAFF
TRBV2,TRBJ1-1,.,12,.,TGTGCCAGCAGTGAACAGGGCACTGAAGCTTTCTTT,CASSEQGTEAFF
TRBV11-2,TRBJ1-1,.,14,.,TGTGCCAGCAGCTTTAGTATCCGAGACACTGAAGCTTTCTTT,CASSFSIRDTEAFF
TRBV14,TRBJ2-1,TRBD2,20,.,TGTGCCAGCAGCCAGGCCCTGGGGCTAGCGGGGGCCAGCTCCTACAATGAGCAGTTCTTC,CASSQALGLAGASSYNEQFF
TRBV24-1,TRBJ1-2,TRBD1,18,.,TGTGCCACCAGTGCCACCCCGGGACAGGGGGCCGAGTCCTATGGCTACACCTTC,CATSATPGQGAESYGYTF
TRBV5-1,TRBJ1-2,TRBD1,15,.,TGCGCCAGCAGCCCCCGGGACAGGGAATACTATGGCTACACCTTC,CASSPRDREYYGYTF
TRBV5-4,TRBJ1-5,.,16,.,TGTGCCAGCAGCCTCCCTCTGCTAAGGTCCTTCGGGGCCCAGCATTTT,CASSLPLLRSFGAQHF
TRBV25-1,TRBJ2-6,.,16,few,TGTGCCAGCAGTGATTCGGGGTTTTCTGGGGCCAACGTCCTGACTTTC,CASSDSGFSGANVLTF
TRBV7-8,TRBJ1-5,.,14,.,TGTGCCAGCAGCTTAGGTGAGATCAATCAGCCCCAGCATTTT,CASSLGEINQPQHF
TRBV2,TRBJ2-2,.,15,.,TGTGCCAGCAGTACAACCCCACAGGGTACCGGGGAGCTGTTTTTT,CASSTTPQGTGELFF
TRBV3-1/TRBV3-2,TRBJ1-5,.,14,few,TGTGCCAGCAGCCTGGACAGCAGCAATCAGCCCCAGCATTTT,CASSLDSSNQPQHF
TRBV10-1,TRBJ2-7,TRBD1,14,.,TGCGCCAGCAGTGTCGGACAGGGGGTGGGCGAGCAGTACTTC,CASSVGQGVGEQYF
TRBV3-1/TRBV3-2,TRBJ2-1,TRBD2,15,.,TGTGCCAGCAGCCGGGACGGGGAGGGCTACAATGAGCAGTTCTTC,CASSRDGEGYNEQFF
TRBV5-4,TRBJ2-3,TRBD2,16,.,TGTGCCAGCAGCTGGAAACTAGCGGGGGAAACAGATACGCAGTATTTT,CASSWKLAGETDTQYF
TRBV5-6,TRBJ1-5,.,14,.,TGTGCCAGCAGCTTCCAGGATCGCTATCAGCCCCAGCATTTT,CASSFQDRYQPQHF
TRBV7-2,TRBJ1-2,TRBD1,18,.,TGTGCCAGCAGCTTAGGTGGGACAGGGGGCGCAATGACCAATGGCTACACCTTC,CASSLGGTGGAMTNGYTF
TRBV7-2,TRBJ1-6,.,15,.,TGTGCCAGCAGCATTCTCGGCGGGTGGAATTCACCCCTCCACTTT,CASSILGGWNSPLHF
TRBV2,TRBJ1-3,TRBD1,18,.,TGTGCCAGCAGTGAATTTATTGGGACAGGGACCAGAAAGAACACCATATATTTT,CASSEFIGTGTRKNTIYF
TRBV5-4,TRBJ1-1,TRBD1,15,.,TGTGCCAGCAGCCTAGATCGACAGGGAAACACTGAAGCTTTCTTT,CASSLDRQGNTEAFF
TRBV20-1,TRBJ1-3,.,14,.,TGCAGTGCTAGTAAGACAGATTCTGGAAACACCATATATTTT,CSASKTDSGNTIYF
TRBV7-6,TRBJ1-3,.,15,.,TGTGCCAGCAGCTTAGGGGCAGCCACTGGAAACACCATATATTTT,CASSLGAATGNTIYF
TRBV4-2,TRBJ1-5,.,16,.,TGTGCCAGCAGCCAAGACCCGGGGGGGAGCAATCAGCCCCAGCATTTT,CASSQDPGGSNQPQHF
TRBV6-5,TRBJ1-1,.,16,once,TGTGCCAGCAGTTACTCGGAGCAGGGGTTGAACACTGAAGCTTTCTTT,CASSYSEQGLNTEAFF
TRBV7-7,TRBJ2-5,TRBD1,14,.,TGTGCCAGCAGCTTTACAGGGGATCAAGAGACCCAGTACTTC,CASSFTGDQETQYF
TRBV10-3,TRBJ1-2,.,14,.,TGTGCCATCAGTGACCTAAACAGAAACGGAGGCTACACCTTC,CAISDLNRNGGYTF
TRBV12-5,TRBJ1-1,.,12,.,TGTGCTAGTAGTACAGGGATAACTGAAGCTTTCTTT,CASSTGITEAFF
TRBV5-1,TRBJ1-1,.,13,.,TGCGCCAGCAGCTTTACAGGGCTAGCTGAAGCTTTCTTT,CASSFTGLAEAFF
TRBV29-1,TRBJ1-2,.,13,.,TGCAGCGTTGGCGGCGGGTTTAACTATGGCTACACCTTC,CSVGGGFNYGYTF
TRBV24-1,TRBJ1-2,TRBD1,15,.,TGTGCCACCAGTGATCGACAGGGACCTAACTATGGCTACACCTTC,CATSDRQGPNYGYTF
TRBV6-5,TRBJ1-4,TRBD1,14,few,TGTGCCAGCAGTCTACAGGGGGGAGGTGAAAAACTGTTTTTT,CASSLQGGGEKLFF
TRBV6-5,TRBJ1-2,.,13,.,TGTGCCAGCACGGAGCGGTCCGGGGGTGGCTACACCTTC,CASTERSGGGYTF
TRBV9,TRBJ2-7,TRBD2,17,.,TGTGCCAGCAGCGTTTCGACAGGAGGACTAGCGGGGGGCGAGCAGTACTTC,CASSVSTGGLAGGEQYF
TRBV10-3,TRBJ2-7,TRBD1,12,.,TGTGCCATCATGGAGGACAGGACAGAGCAGTACTTC,CAIMEDRTEQYF